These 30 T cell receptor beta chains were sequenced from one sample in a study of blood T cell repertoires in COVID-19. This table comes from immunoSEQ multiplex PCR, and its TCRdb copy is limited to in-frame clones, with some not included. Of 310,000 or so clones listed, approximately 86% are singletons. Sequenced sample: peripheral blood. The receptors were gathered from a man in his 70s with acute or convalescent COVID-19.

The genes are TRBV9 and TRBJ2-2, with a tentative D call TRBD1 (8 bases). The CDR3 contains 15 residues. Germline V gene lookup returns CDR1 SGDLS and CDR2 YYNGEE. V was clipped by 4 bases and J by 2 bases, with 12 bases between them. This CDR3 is CASSYRGGNTGELFF. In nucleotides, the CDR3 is TGTGCCAGCAGCTACAGGGGGGGAAACACCGGGGAGCTGTTTTTT.

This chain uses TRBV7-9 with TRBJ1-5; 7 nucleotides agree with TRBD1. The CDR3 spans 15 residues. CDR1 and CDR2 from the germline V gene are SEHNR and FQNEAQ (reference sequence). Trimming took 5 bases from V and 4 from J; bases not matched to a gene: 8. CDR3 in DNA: TGTGCCAGCAGCGCAACAGGGGCAAGGAATCAGCCCCAGCATTTT. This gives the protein CASSATGARNQPQHF.

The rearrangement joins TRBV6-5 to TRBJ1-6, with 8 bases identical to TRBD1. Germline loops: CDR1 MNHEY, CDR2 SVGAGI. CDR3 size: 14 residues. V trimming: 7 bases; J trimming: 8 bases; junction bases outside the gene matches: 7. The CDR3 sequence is CASKTGENHSPLHF. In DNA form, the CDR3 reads TGTGCCAGCAAGACAGGGGAGAATCATTCACCCCTCCACTTT.

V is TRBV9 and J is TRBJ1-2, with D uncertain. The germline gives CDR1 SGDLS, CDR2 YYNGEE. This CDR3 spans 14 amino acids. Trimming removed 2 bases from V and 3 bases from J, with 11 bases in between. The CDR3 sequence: CASSVWGGYYGYTF. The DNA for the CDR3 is TGTGCCAGCAGCGTTTGGGGAGGGTACTATGGCTACACCTTC.

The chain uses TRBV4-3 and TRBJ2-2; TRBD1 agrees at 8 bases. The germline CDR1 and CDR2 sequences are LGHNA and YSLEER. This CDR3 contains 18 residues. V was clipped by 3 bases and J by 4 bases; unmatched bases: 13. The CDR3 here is CASSQQTGASGTTGELFF. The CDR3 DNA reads TGCGCCAGCAGCCAGCAGACAGGGGCGAGCGGAACCACCGGGGAGCTGTTTTTT.

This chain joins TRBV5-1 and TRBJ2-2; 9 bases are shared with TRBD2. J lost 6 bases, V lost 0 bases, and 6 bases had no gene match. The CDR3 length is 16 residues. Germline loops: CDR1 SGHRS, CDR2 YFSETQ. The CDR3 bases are TGCGCCAGCAGCTTGGAGAGCGGGGGGTACGCCGGGGAGCTGTTTTTT. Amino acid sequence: CASSLESGGYAGELFF. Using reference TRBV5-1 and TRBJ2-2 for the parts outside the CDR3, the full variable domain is KAGVTQTPRYLIKTRGQQVTLSCSPISGHRSVSWYQQTPGQGLQFLFEYFSETQRNKGNFPGRFSGRQFSNSRSEMNVSTLELGDSALYLCASSLESGGYAGELFFGEGSRLTVL.

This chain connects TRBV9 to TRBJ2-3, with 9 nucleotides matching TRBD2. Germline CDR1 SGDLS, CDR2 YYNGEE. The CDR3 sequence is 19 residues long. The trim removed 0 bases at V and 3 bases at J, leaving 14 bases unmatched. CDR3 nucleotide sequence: TGTGCCAGCAGCGTAGATGGGGCGGGAGGGCTGCCAACGACAGATACGCAGTATTTT. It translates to CASSVDGAGGLPTTDTQYF.

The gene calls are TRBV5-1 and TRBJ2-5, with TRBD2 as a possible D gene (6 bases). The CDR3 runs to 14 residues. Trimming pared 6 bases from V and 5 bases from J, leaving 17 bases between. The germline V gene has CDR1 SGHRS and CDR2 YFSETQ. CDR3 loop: CASNRDSPRETQYF. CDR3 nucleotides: TGCGCCAGCAACCGGGACTCTCCTCGTGAGACCCAGTACTTC.

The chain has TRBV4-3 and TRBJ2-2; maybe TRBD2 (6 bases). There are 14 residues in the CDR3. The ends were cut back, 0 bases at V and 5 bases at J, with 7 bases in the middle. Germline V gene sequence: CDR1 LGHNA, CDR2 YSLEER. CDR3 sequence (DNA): TGCGCCAGCAGCCAAGATGGACTAACCGGGGAGCTGTTTTTT. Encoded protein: CASSQDGLTGELFF.

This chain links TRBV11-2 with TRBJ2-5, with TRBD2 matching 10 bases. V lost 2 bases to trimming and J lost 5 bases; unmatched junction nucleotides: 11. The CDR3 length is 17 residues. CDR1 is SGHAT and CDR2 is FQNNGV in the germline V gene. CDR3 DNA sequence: TGTGCCAGCAGCTTATCCCCGAGCGGGAGGGCCAGGGAGACCCAGTACTTC. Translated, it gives CASSLSPSGRARETQYF.

In DNA, the CDR3 is TGTGCCAGCAGCCCTCGGGGGGGCACAGATACGCAGTATTTT. Its protein product is CASSPRGGTDTQYF. The chain is built from TRBV5-4 and TRBJ2-3; TRBD2 aligns across 7 bases. Germline values: CDR1 SGHNT, CDR2 YYREEE (reference sequence). V dropped 4 bases and J dropped 1; count of bases not matched to a gene: 3. The CDR3 runs to 14 residues.

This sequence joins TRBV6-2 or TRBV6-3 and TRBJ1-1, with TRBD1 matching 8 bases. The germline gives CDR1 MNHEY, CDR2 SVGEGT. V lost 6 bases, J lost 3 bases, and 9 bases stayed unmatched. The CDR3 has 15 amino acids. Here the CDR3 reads CASSSRTGWDTEAFF. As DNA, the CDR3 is TGTGCCAGCAGCTCAAGGACAGGGTGGGACACTGAAGCTTTCTTT.

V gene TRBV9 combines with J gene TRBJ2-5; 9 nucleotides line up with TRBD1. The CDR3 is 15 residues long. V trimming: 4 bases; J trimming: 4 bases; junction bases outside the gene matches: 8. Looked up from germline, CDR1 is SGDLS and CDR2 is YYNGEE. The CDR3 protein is CASSPTPGQGETQYF. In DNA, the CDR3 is TGTGCCAGCAGCCCTACACCGGGACAGGGAGAGACCCAGTACTTC.

Here the CDR3 reads CASSRSGGRDTGELFF. CDR3 DNA: TGTGCCAGCAGCCGTAGCGGGGGGCGAGACACCGGGGAGCTGTTTTTT. The V gene is TRBV5-4, the J gene TRBJ2-2, with 10 bases aligning to TRBD2. V was pared by 4 bases and J by 3 bases, with 6 bases of the junction left unmatched. Germline V gene sequence: CDR1 SGHNT, CDR2 YYREEE (reference sequence). The CDR3 totals 16 residues.

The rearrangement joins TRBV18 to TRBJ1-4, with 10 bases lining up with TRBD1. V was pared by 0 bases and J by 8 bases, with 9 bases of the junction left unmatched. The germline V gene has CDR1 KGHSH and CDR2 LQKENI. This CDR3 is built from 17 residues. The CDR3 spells CASSPPSTGGEREKLFF. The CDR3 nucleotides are TGTGCCAGCTCACCACCGTCGACAGGGGGCGAAAGAGAAAAACTGTTTTTT. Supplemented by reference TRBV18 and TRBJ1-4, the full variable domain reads NAGVMQNPRHLVRRRGQEARLRCSPMKGHSHVYWYRQLPEEGLKFMVYLQKENIIDESGMPKERFSAEFPKEGPSILRIQQVVRGDSAAYFCASSPPSTGGEREKLFFGSGTQLSVL.

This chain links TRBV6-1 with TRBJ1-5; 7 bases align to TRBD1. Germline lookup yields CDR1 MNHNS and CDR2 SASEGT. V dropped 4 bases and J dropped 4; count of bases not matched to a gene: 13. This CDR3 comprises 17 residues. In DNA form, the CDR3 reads TGTGCCAGCAGTGGCCGGACAGGTTGGACGGGAAATCAGCCCCAGCATTTT. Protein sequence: CASSGRTGWTGNQPQHF.

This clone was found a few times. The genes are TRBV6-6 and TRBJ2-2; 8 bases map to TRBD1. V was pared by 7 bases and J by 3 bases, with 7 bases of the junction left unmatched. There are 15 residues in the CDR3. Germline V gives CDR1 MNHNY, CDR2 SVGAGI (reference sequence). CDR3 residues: CASTGGKIDTGELFF. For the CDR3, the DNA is TGTGCCAGCACAGGGGGCAAAATTGACACCGGGGAGCTGTTTTTT.

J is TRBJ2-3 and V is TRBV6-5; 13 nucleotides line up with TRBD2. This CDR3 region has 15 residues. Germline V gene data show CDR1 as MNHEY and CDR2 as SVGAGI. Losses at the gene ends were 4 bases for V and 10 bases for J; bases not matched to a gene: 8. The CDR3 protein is CASSWTSGRDYAQYF. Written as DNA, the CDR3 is TGTGCCAGCAGTTGGACTAGCGGGAGAGATTATGCGCAGTATTTT.

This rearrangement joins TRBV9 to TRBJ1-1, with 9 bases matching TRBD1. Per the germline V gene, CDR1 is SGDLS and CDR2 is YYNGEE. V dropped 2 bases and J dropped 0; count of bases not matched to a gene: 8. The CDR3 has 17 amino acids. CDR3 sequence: CASSVSGTGTMNTEAFF. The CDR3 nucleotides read TGTGCCAGCAGCGTTTCCGGGACAGGGACAATGAACACTGAAGCTTTCTTT.

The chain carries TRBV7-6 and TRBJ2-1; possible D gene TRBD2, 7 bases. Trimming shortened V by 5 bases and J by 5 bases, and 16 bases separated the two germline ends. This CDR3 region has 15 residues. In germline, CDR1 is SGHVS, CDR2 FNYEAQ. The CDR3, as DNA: TGTGCCAGCAGCGGGGGGGGACAAGGAGACAATGAGCAGTTCTTC. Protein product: CASSGGGQGDNEQFF.

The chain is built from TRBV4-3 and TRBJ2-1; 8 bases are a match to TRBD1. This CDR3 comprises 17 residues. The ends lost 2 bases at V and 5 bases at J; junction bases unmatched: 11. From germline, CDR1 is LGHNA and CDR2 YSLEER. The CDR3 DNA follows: TGCGCCAGCAGCCAACGCAACAGGGGGAAAGACGACAATGAGCAGTTCTTC. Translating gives CASSQRNRGKDDNEQFF.

CDR3 protein: CASSQDVTATQYF. CDR3 in DNA: TGCGCCAGCAGCCAAGATGTGACAGCGACCCAGTACTTC. The rearrangement uses TRBV4-3 and TRBJ2-5; tentatively, D is TRBD1 (5 bases). CDR3 length equals 13 residues. V dropped 0 bases and J dropped 7 bases, with 9 bases sitting between them. Germline CDR1 reads LGHNA; CDR2 reads YSLEER.

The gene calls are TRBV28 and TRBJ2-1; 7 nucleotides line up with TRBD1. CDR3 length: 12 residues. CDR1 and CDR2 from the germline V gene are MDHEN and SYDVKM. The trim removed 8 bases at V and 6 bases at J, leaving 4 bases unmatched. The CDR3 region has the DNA TGTGCCAGCGGGGACAGCACCAATGAGCAGTTCTTC. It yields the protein CASGDSTNEQFF.

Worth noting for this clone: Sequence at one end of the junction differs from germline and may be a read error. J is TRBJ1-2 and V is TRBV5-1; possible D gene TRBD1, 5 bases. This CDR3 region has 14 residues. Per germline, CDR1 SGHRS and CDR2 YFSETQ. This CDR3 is CASTLAGNSYGYTF. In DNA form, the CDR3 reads TGCGCCAGCACCTTGGCAGGGAATTCTTATGGCTACACCTTC.

CDR3: CASSAEDRDFYEQYF. In DNA form, the CDR3 reads TGTGCCAGCAGCGCAGAAGACAGGGACTTCTACGAGCAGTACTTC. This chain joins TRBV7-9 and TRBJ2-7; possibly TRBD1 for D (7 bases). Between the trimmed V and J ends, which lost 5 bases and 3 bases, there was a span of 17 bases. CDR1 is SEHNR, CDR2 FQNEAQ, per germline (reference sequence). The CDR3 has 15 amino acids.

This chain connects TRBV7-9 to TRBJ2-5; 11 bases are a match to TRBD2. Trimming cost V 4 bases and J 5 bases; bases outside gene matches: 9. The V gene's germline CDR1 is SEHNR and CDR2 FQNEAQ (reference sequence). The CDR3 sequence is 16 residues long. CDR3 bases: TGTGCCAGCAGCTATTTAGCGGGGGGGCCTGGGGAGACCCAGTACTTC. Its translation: CASSYLAGGPGETQYF.

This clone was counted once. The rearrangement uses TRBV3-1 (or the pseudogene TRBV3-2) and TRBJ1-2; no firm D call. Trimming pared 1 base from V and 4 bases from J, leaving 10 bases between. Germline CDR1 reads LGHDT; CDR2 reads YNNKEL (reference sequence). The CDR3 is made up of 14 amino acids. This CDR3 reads CASSQAGSGYGYTF. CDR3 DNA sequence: TGTGCCAGCAGCCAAGCGGGGTCTGGCTATGGCTACACCTTC.

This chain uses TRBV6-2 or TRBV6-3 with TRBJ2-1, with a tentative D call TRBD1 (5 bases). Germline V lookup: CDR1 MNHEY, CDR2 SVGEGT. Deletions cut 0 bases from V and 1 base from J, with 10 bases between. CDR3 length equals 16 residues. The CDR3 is CASSYSPAGSYNEQFF. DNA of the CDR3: TGTGCCAGCAGTTACTCCCCGGCAGGGTCCTACAATGAGCAGTTCTTC.

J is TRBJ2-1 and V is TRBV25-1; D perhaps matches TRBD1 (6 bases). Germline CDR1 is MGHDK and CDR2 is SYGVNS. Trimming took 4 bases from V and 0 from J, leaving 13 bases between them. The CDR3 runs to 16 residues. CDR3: CASSVTQGGSYNEQFF. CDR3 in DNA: TGTGCCAGCAGTGTCACACAGGGTGGCTCCTACAATGAGCAGTTCTTC.

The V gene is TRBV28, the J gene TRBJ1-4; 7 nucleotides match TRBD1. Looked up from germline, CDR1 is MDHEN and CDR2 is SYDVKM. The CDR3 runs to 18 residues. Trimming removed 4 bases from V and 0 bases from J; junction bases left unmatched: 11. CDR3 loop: CASSSSGTDKATNEKLFF. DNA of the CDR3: TGTGCCAGCAGTTCCTCCGGGACAGATAAAGCAACTAATGAAAAACTGTTTTTT.